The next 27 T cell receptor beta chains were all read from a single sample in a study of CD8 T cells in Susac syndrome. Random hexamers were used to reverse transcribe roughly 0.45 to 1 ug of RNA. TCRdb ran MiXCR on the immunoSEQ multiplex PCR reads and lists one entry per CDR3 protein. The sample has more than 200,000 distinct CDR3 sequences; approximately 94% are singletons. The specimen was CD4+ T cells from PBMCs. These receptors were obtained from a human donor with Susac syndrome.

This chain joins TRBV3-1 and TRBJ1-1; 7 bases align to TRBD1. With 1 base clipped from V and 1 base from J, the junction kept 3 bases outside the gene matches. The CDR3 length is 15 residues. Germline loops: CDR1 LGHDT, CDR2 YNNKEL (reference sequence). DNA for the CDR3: TGTGCCAGCAGCCAAGTGGACAGGACGAACACTGAAGCTTTCTTT. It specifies CASSQVDRTNTEAFF.

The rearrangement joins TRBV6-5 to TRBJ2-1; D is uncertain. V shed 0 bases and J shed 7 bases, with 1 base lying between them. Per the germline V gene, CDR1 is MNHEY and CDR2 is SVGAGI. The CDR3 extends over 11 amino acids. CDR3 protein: CASSYSNEQFF. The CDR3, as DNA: TGTGCCAGCAGTTACTCTAATGAGCAGTTCTTC.

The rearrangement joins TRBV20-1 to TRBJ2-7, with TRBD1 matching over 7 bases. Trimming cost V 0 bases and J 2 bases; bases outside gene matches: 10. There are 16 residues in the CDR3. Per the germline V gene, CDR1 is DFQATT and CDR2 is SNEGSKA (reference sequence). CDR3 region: CSARDRYRGKTYEQYF. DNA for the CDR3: TGCAGTGCTAGAGATCGCTACAGGGGAAAGACCTACGAGCAGTACTTC.

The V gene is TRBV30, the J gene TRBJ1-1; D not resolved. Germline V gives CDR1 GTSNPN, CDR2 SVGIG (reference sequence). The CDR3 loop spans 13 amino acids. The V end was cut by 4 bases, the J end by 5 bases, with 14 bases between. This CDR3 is CAWISGGGTEAFF. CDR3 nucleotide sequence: TGTGCCTGGATTTCAGGCGGAGGGACTGAAGCTTTCTTT.

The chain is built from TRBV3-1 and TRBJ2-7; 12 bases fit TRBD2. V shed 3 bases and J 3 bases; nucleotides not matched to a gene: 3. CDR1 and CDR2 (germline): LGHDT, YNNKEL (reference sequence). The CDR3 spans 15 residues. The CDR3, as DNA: TGTGCCAGCAGCCAGACTAGCGGGGGCCTCTACGAGCAGTACTTC. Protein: CASSQTSGGLYEQYF.

CDR3 sequence: CASSLPGGNTEAFF. In DNA, the CDR3 is TGTGCCAGCAGCTTACCAGGGGGCAACACTGAAGCTTTCTTT. The chain employs TRBV7-2 and TRBJ1-1; 8 bases are a match to TRBD1. This CDR3 is 14 amino acids long. The junction had 1 base not matched to a gene; V was cut back by 2 bases and J by 2 bases. CDR1 SGHTA and CDR2 FQGNSA come from the germline V gene. The full variable domain, with the rest looked up from reference TRBV7-2 and TRBJ1-1, is GAGVSQSPSNKVTEKGKDVELRCDPISGHTALYWYRQSLGQGLEFLIYFQGNSAPDKSGLPSDRFSAERTGGSVSTLTIQRTQQEDSAVYLCASSLPGGNTEAFFGQGTRLTVV.

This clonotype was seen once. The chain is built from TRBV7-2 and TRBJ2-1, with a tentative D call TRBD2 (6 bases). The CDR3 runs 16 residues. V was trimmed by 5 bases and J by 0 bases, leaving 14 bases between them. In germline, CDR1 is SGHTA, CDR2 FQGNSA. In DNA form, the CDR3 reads TGTGCCAGCAGCCCACGGACCGGGAGCTCCTACAATGAGCAGTTCTTC. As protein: CASSPRTGSSYNEQFF.

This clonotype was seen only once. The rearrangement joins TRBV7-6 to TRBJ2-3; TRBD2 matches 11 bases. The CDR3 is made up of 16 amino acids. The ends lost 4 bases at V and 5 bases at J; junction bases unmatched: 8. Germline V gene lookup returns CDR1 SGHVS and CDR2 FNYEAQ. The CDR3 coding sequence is TGTGCCAGCAGCTCCCTTAGCGGGGGGGCCGGAGATACGCAGTATTTT. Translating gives CASSSLSGGAGDTQYF.

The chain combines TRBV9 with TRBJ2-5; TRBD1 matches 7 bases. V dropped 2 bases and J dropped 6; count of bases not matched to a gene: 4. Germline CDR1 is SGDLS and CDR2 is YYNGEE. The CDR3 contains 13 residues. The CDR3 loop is CASSVGTEKTQYF. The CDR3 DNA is TGTGCCAGCAGCGTCGGGACAGAAAAGACCCAGTACTTC.

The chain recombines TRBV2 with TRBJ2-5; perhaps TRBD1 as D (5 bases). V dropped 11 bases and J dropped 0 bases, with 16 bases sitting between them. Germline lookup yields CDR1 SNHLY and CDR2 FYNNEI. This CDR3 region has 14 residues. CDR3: CAGLLQDNQETQYF. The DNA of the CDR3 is TGTGCCGGGCTCCTCCAGGACAACCAAGAGACCCAGTACTTC.

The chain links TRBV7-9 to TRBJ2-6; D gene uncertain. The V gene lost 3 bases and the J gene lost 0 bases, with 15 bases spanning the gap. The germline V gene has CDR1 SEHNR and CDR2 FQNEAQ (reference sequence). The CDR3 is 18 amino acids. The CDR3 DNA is TGTGCCAGCAGCTTTTTCCGAGAACGGGTCTCTGGGGCCAACGTCCTGACTTTC. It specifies CASSFFRERVSGANVLTF.

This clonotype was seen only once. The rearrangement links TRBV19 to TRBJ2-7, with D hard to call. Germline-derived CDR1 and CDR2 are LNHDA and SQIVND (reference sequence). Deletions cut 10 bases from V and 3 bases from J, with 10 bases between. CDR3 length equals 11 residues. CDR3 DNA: TGTGCCACTTCCAAGGACTACGAGCAGTACTTC. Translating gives CATSKDYEQYF. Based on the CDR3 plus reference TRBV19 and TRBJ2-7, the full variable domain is DGGITQSPKYLFRKEGQNVTLSCEQNLNHDAMYWYRQDPGQGLRLIYYSQIVNDFQKGDIAEGYSVSREKKESFPLTVTSAQKNPTAFYLCATSKDYEQYFGPGTRLTVT.

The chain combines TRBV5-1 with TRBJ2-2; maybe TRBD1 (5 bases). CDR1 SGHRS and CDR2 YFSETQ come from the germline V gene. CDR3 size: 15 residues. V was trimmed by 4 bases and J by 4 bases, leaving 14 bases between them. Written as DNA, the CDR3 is TGCGCCAGCAGCCTCGAGACAGATATCACCGGGGAGCTGTTTTTT. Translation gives CASSLETDITGELFF.

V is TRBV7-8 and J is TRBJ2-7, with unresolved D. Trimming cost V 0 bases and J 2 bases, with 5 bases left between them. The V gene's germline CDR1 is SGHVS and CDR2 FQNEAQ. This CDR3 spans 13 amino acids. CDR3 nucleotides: TGTGCCAGCAGCTTAGCTCTAGCCTACGAGCAGTACTTC. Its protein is CASSLALAYEQYF.

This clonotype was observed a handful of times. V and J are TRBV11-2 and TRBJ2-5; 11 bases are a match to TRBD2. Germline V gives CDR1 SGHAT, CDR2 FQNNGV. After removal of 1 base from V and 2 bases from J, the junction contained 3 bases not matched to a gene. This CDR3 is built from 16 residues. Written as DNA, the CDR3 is TGTGCCAGCAGCTTAGGACTAGCGGGGTGGCAAGAGACCCAGTACTTC. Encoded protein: CASSLGLAGWQETQYF.

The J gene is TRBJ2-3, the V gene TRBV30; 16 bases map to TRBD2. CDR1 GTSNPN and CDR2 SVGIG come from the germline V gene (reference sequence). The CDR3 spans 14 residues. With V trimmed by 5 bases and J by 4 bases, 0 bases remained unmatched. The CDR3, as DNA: TGTGCCTGGGGGACTAGCGGGGGGGCAGATACGCAGTATTTT. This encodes CAWGTSGGADTQYF.

The CDR3 loop is CSARGPPLSGGWFLGTDTQYF. The DNA for the CDR3 is TGCAGTGCTAGAGGGCCCCCGCTGAGCGGGGGGTGGTTCCTCGGCACAGATACGCAGTATTTT. V and J are TRBV20-1 and TRBJ2-3, with 9 bases lining up with TRBD2. Losses at the gene ends were 1 base for V and 1 base for J; bases not matched to a gene: 21. CDR1 is DFQATT, CDR2 SNEGSKA, per germline (reference sequence). This CDR3 spans 21 amino acids.

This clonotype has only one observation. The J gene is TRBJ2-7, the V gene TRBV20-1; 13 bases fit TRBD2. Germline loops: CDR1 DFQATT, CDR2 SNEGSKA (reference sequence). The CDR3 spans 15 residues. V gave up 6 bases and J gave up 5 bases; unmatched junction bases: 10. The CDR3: CSASSLAGGPHEQYF. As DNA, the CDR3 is TGCAGTGCGTCGTCACTAGCGGGGGGGCCCCACGAGCAGTACTTC.

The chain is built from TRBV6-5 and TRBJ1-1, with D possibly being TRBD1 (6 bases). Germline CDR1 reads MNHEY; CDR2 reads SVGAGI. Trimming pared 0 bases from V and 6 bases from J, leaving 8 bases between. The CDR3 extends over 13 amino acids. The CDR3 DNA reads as TGTGCCAGCAGTTACTCGAGACAGGCTGAAGCTTTCTTT. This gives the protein CASSYSRQAEAFF.

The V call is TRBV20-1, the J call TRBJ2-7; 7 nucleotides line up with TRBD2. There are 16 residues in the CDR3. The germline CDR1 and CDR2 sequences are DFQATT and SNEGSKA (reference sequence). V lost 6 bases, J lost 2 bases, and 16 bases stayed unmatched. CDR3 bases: TGCAGTGCCCCAGGGCGGACGGGGAGGGCCCCCTACGAGCAGTACTTC. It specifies CSAPGRTGRAPYEQYF.

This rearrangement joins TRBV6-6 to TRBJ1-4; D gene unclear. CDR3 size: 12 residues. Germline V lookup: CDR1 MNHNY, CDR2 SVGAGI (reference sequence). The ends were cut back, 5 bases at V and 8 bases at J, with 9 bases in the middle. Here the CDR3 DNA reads TGTGCCAGCAGTGCTGGAAGGGAAAAACTGTTTTTT. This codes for CASSAGREKLFF.

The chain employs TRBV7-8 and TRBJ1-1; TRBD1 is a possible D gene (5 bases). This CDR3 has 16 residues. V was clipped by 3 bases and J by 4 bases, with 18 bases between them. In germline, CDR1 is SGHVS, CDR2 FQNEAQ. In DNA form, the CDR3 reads TGTGCCAGCAGCTTGACGAACGGGGGAAGAGGCACTGAAGCTTTCTTT. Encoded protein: CASSLTNGGRGTEAFF.

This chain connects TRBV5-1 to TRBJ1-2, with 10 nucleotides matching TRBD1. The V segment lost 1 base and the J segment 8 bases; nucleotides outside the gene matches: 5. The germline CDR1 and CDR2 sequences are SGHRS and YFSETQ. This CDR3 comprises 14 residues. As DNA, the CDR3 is TGCGCCAGCAGCTTGCGACAGGGGGCTGGGGGCTACACCTTC. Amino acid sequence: CASSLRQGAGGYTF.

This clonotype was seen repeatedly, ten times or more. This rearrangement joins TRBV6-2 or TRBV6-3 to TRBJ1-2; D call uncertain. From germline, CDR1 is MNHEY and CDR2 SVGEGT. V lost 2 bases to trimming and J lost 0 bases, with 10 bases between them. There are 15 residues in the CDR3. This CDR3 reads CASSYTGPANYGYTF. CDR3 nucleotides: TGTGCCAGCAGTTACACCGGGCCAGCTAACTATGGCTACACCTTC.

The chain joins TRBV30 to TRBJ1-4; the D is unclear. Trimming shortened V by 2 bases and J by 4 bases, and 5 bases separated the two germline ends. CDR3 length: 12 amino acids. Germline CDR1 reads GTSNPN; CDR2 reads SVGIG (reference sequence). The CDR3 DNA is TGTGCCTGGAGTCCGCTTAATGAAAAACTGTTTTTT. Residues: CAWSPLNEKLFF.

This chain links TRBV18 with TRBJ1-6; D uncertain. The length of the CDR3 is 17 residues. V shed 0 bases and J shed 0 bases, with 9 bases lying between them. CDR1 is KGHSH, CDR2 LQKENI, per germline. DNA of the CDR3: TGTGCCAGCTCACCACCGTCAGGCAGCTCCTATAATTCACCCCTCCACTTT. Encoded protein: CASSPPSGSSYNSPLHF.

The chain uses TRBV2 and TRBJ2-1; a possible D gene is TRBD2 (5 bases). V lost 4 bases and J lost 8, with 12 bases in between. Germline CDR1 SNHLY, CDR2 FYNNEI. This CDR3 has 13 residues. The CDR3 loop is CASSVRAGDEQFF. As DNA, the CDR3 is TGTGCCAGCAGTGTGCGGGCGGGTGATGAGCAGTTCTTC.